This T cell receptor (beta chain) came from a study of chemoradiotherapy in HPV16-positive cancers. Findings of the study overall: HPV-specific T cells were functionally defined from only two HPV16-positive patients.

Repertoires were sampled repeatedly during chemoradiotherapy. This table comes from immunoSEQ multiplex PCR, and its TCRdb copy is limited to in-frame clones, with some not included. The table includes more than 5,500 clones, roughly 73% detected once. In its sample, this clone was seen a few times. The target antigen is unknown. This receptor was taken from a human donor with HPV-associated anogenital cancer. Sampling took place from a patient who underwent chemoradiotherapy.

The CDR3, as DNA: TGTGCCAGCAGCCCCCAGGGGAATCAGCCCCAGCATTTT. Translating gives CASSPQGNQPQHF. This chain uses TRBV6-1 with TRBJ1-5, with D perhaps TRBD1 (6 bases). The CDR3 loop spans 13 amino acids. Germline values: CDR1 MNHNS, CDR2 SASEGT. V lost 6 bases, J lost 4 bases, and 10 bases lay in between.